The 24 T cell receptor beta chains below were found in one sample sequenced in a study of MAIT cells during Salmonella Paratyphi A infection. General study results and limits: MAIT cell TRBV usage was oligoclonal, favouring TRBV20 and TRBV6, and apparently unchanged by infection.

Each CDR3 protein gets one entry after TCRdb re-called the 5' RACE reads with MiXCR. Here the sample spans roughly 1,000 distinct CDR3 sequences, roughly 53% being singletons. Time point noted: mid-infection, around enteric fever diagnosis. MAIT cells were sorted by flow cytometry as Valpha7.2+ CD161+ T cells. These receptors have no known antigen. The sample was MAIT cells from blood, taken at the middle sampling point of the challenge study. The receptors were gathered from a person aged 18 to 69 who was deliberately infected with Salmonella Paratyphi A in a paratyphoid fever challenge study.

As to this clonotype: The conserved phenylalanine or tryptophan is not found at the CDR3 terminus, so this likely reflects a read error. No DNA is shown, since the ends of the CDR3 on it are uncertain; the CDR3 is the one TCRdb lists. V usage is TRBV20-1 and J usage is TRBJ1-5; the table's D call of TRBD1 was not tested on the DNA. Germline CDR1 DFQATT, CDR2 SNEGSKA (reference sequence). The CDR3 extends over 15 residues, inclusive of both ends. CDR3 sequence reads: CSSQQVQGGNQPQQG.

The V call is TRBV15, the J call TRBJ2-1; tentative D call: TRBD2 (6 bases). The CDR3 has 17 amino acids. Looked up from germline, CDR1 is LNHNV and CDR2 is YYDKDF (reference sequence). V lost 3 bases to trimming and J lost 2 bases, with 17 bases between them. The CDR3 is CATSSQDVAEPYNEQFF. The CDR3 nucleotides read TGTGCCACCAGCAGCCAAGATGTAGCGGAGCCCTACAATGAGCAGTTCTTC.

A remark on this clonotype: Because the CDR3 is missing its conserved closing phenylalanine or tryptophan, this is likely a read error. Because the CDR3's place on the DNA is in doubt, the DNA is left out and the CDR3 is given as listed by TCRdb. This chain joins TRBV4-3 and TRBJ2-5. Counting both end residues, the CDR3 totals 10 amino acids. Germline V lookup: CDR1 LGHNA, CDR2 YSLEER. The CDR3 reads CARRKEKKEG.

Sample share makes this clonotype medium-sized. The genes are TRBV28 and TRBJ2-4, with D possibly being TRBD2 (5 bases). V was shortened by 5 bases and J by 3 bases, with 17 bases between the two germline ends. Germline values: CDR1 MDHEN, CDR2 SYDVKM. This CDR3 contains 16 residues. The CDR3 region is CASSPPEDLGKNIQYF. As DNA, the CDR3 is TGTGCCAGCAGTCCACCGGAGGATCTGGGCAAAAACATTCAGTACTTC. The full variable domain, its missing parts supplied by reference TRBV28 and TRBJ2-4, is DVKVTQSSRYLVKRTGEKVFLECVQDMDHENMFWYRQDPGLGLRLIYFSYDVKMKEKGDIPEGYSVSREKKERFSLILESASTNQTSMYLCASSPPEDLGKNIQYFGAGTRLSVL.

This clonotype is classed as large. The chain combines TRBV20-1 with TRBJ2-2; TRBD1 matches at 7 bases. The CDR3 has 15 residues. Per the germline V gene, CDR1 is DFQATT and CDR2 is SNEGSKA (reference sequence). V shed 3 bases, J shed 3 bases, and the junction held 7 bases outside the gene matches. CDR3 sequence: CSARETGQDTGELFF. In nucleotides, the CDR3 is TGCAGTGCTAGGGAGACAGGGCAGGACACCGGGGAGCTGTTTTTT.

The CDR3 protein is CASSQDVAENSPLHF. CDR3 nucleotide sequence: TGCGCCAGCAGCCAAGATGTAGCGGAGAATTCACCCCTCCACTTT. This chain connects TRBV4-3 to TRBJ1-6, with D unresolved. The CDR3 totals 15 residues. V was cut by 0 bases and J by 7 bases, with 10 bases left in between. Germline V CDR1 and CDR2: LGHNA, YSLEER.

By share of the sample, this clonotype is hyperexpanded (1% or more). The V and J genes are TRBV4-2 and TRBJ2-1; D call uncertain. Trimming took off 4 bases at V and 6 bases at J, with 16 bases between the two ends. Germline CDR1 is LGHNA and CDR2 is YNFKEQ. The CDR3 loop spans 15 amino acids. The DNA for the CDR3 is TGTGCCAGCAGCCCGGTCGGAGAGGAGTCCAATGAGCAGTTCTTC. Translation: CASSPVGEESNEQFF.

This clonotype is judged medium-sized. The chain couples TRBV25-1 to TRBJ2-7; D tentatively reads TRBD1 or TRBD2 (5 bases each). V was trimmed by 2 bases and J by 6 bases, leaving 14 bases between them. This CDR3 region has 14 residues. CDR1 MGHDK and CDR2 SYGVNS come from the germline V gene. The CDR3 region is CASSEGTDVGEQYF. The CDR3 region has the DNA TGTGCCAGCAGTGAAGGGACGGATGTTGGCGAGCAGTACTTC.

The V call is TRBV7-8, the J call TRBJ2-1, with 9 bases that match TRBD1. The ends lost 2 bases at V and 2 bases at J; junction bases unmatched: 13. The germline V gene encodes CDR1 SGHVS and CDR2 FQNEAQ. The CDR3 sequence is 19 residues long. The CDR3 DNA reads TGTGCCAGCAGCTTACGGGGGACAGGGCCTCTATCCCCCTACAATGAGCAGTTCTTC. Translated: CASSLRGTGPLSPYNEQFF.

This clonotype was observed many times. This chain links TRBV19 with TRBJ2-2, with TRBD1 matching 7 bases. CDR3 length equals 15 residues. Per germline, CDR1 LNHDA and CDR2 SQIVND (reference sequence). The V and J ends lost 7 bases and 3 bases, in that order; junction bases with no gene match: 8. In DNA, the CDR3 is TGTGCCAGTACCCCTCCCGACAGGGACACCGGGGAGCTGTTTTTT. This translates into CASTPPDRDTGELFF.

This clonotype qualifies as large. This rearrangement joins TRBV6-2 or TRBV6-3 to TRBJ2-1, with 12 bases that match TRBD2. The V segment lost 6 bases and the J segment 7 bases; nucleotides outside the gene matches: 7. Germline CDR1 and CDR2: MNHEY and SVGEGT. The CDR3 is 15 residues long. The CDR3 sequence: CASSNSLAGGNEQFF. The CDR3 bases are TGTGCCAGCAGCAACTCTCTAGCGGGAGGGAATGAGCAGTTCTTC.

In this sample, this clonotype turned up a few times. V gene TRBV4-2 combines with J gene TRBJ1-6; D remains ambiguous. The CDR3 contains 15 residues. With 0 bases removed from V and 9 bases from J, the gap between germline ends came to 12 bases. Germline-derived CDR1 and CDR2 are LGHNA and YNFKEQ. The CDR3 spells CASSQDEGSGSPLHF. CDR3 in DNA: TGTGCCAGCAGCCAAGATGAGGGTAGCGGTTCACCCCTCCACTTT.

Only one count was recorded for this clonotype. J is TRBJ2-4 and V is TRBV28, with TRBD2 as a possible D gene (5 bases). This CDR3 region has 16 residues. CDR1 and CDR2 (germline): MDHEN, SYDVKM. With 5 bases removed from V and 3 bases from J, the gap between germline ends came to 17 bases. CDR3 sequence (DNA): TGTGCCAGCAGTGCACCGGAGGATATGGGCAAAAACATTCAGTACTTC. Protein product: CASSAPEDMGKNIQYF.

With regard to this clonotype: Sequence at one end of the junction differs from germline and may be a read error. V usage is TRBV15 and J usage is TRBJ2-6; D may be TRBD1 (5 bases). Looked up from germline, CDR1 is LNHNV and CDR2 is YYDKDF (reference sequence). The CDR3 length is 16 residues. The CDR3 bases are TGTGCCACCAGCAGAGACCCCCTCTCTGGGGCCCACGTCCTGACTTTC. Protein sequence: CATSRDPLSGAHVLTF.

This rearrangement joins TRBV28 to TRBJ2-6; tentatively, D is TRBD1 (5 bases). This CDR3 is 18 amino acids long. The germline gives CDR1 MDHEN, CDR2 SYDVKM. V lost 5 bases, J lost 0 bases, and 17 bases lay in between. The CDR3 DNA reads TGTGCCAGCAGTCCCCTAAGGGAAGGGGACTCTGGGGCCAACGTCCTGACTTTC. It codes for CASSPLREGDSGANVLTF.

This clonotype showed up just a few times. The rearrangement uses TRBV6-1 and TRBJ2-1; the match to TRBD2 covers 9 bases. V shed 4 bases, J shed 0 bases, and the junction held 4 bases outside the gene matches. The CDR3 is made up of 16 amino acids. Germline V gene sequence: CDR1 MNHNS, CDR2 SASEGT. This CDR3 reads CASSVEAGGSYNEQFF. The CDR3 DNA reads TGTGCCAGCAGTGTTGAAGCGGGAGGCTCCTACAATGAGCAGTTCTTC.

V gene TRBV28 combines with J gene TRBJ1-2; perhaps TRBD1 as D (5 bases). The CDR3 runs to 16 residues. CDR1 is MDHEN, CDR2 SYDVKM, per germline. V was shortened by 5 bases and J by 6 bases, with 22 bases between the two germline ends. CDR3 protein: CASSPTGTIPLDGYTF. The DNA of the CDR3 is TGTGCCAGCAGTCCCACCGGGACGATCCCCCTAGATGGCTACACCTTC.

This clonotype is medium-sized in the sample. The chain combines TRBV4-2 with TRBJ2-3, with 8 positions matching TRBD2. Germline-derived CDR1 and CDR2 are LGHNA and YNFKEQ. This CDR3 comprises 16 residues. Trimming cost V 0 bases and J 4 bases; bases outside gene matches: 6. The CDR3 region has the DNA TGTGCCAGCAGCCAAGAGAGGGGTAGCGGGGCAGATACGCAGTATTTT. Its protein is CASSQERGSGADTQYF.

The rearrangement links TRBV20-1 to TRBJ2-7; 9 bases map to TRBD1. This CDR3 region has 14 residues. After removal of 7 bases from V and 5 bases from J, the junction contained 12 bases not matched to a gene. Germline CDR1 and CDR2: DFQATT and SNEGSKA (reference sequence). CDR3 residues: CSEASGQGRDEQYF. The CDR3 region has the DNA TGCAGTGAAGCTTCGGGACAGGGCCGGGACGAGCAGTACTTC.

This clonotype came up a few times. This chain's CDR3 is CASSQDGEESNEQFF. The DNA of the CDR3 is TGTGCCAGCAGCCAAGATGGAGAGGAGTCCAATGAGCAGTTCTTC. The gene calls are TRBV4-2 and TRBJ2-1, with unresolved D. Per the germline V gene, CDR1 is LGHNA and CDR2 is YNFKEQ. There are 15 residues in the CDR3. V lost 0 bases, J lost 6 bases, and 12 bases lay in between.

Regarding this clonotype: The CDR3 carries no conserved terminal phenylalanine or tryptophan, so it likely arises from a read error. No DNA is shown, since the ends of the CDR3 on it are uncertain; the CDR3 is the one TCRdb lists. This chain connects TRBV15 to TRBJ1-5. CDR1 is LNHNV, CDR2 YYDKDF, per germline (reference sequence). Termini included, the CDR3 measures 15 amino acids. CDR3 sequence reads: CATSRVPESNQPKHG.

Only one count was recorded for this clonotype. Lacking the conserved final phenylalanine or tryptophan, this CDR3 likely reflects a read error. The DNA is omitted, as the CDR3 cannot be located on it reliably, and the CDR3 follows TCRdb's listing. The V and J genes are TRBV6-2 or TRBV6-3 and TRBJ1-1. CDR1 and CDR2 from the germline V gene are MNHEY and SVGEGT. The CDR3 region is 13 residues in length, termini included. The CDR3 reads CASSLGENTEEGG.

This clonotype was detected only a few times. Likely a read error: the CDR3 ends without its conserved phenylalanine or tryptophan. The V gene is TRBV20-1, the J gene TRBJ1-5, with no clear D. Trimming left V 0 bases short and J 6 bases short, with 15 bases between. Germline CDR1 and CDR2: DFQATT and SNEGSKA (reference sequence). The CDR3 is made up of 15 amino acids. CDR3 loop: CSARELEGGSQPQHL. In nucleotides, the CDR3 is TGCAGTGCTAGAGAGCTTGAGGGCGGTAGTCAGCCCCAGCATTTG.

The chain joins TRBV6-1 to TRBJ1-6; 9 bases match TRBD1. The CDR3 has 14 amino acids. Germline CDR1 MNHNS, CDR2 SASEGT. With V trimmed by 10 bases and J by 15 bases, 16 bases remained unmatched. The CDR3 region is CATTRTGEEENLHF. In DNA, the CDR3 is TGTGCCACCACACGGACAGGGGAAGAGGAAAACCTCCACTTT.